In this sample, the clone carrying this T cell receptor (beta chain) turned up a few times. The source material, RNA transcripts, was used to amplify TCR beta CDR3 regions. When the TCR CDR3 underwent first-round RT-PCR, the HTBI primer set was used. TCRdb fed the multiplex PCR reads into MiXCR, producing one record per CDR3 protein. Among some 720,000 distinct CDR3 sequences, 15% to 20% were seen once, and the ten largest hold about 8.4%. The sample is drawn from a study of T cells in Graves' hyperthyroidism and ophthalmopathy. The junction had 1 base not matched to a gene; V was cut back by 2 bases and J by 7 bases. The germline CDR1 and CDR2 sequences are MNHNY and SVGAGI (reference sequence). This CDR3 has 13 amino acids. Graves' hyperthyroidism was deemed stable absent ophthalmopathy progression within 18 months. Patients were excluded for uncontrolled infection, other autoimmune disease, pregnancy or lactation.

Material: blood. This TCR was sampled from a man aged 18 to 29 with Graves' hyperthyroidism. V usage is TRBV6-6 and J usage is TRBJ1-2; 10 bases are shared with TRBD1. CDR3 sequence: CASSYGTGVGYTF. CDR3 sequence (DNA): TGTGCCAGCAGTTACGGGACAGGGGTTGGCTACACCTTC.